This T cell receptor beta chain was found in a study of blood T cell repertoires in COVID-19. Study at large: Acute and convalescent COVID-19 specimens originated in the United States, Italy and Spain. Sample material is recorded as cDNA or gDNA derived from T cells, B-cell-depleted T cells, or PBMCs.

Profiling relied on immunoSEQ multiplex PCR, and the TCRdb table lists in-frame clones only, not all of them. The sample records under 150,000 clones, 75% to 90% being singletons. The TCR was taken from a woman in her forties or fifties with acute or convalescent COVID-19. Sequenced sample: peripheral blood.

CDR3 in amino acids: CASSEDRGLTNEKLFF. CDR3 DNA sequence: TGTGCCAGCAGTGAGGACAGGGGACTAACTAATGAAAAACTGTTTTTT. The gene calls are TRBV2 and TRBJ1-4; TRBD1 agrees at 9 bases. CDR1 and CDR2 (germline): SNHLY, FYNNEI. This CDR3 is built from 16 residues. With V trimmed by 3 bases and J by 1 base, 3 bases remained unmatched.